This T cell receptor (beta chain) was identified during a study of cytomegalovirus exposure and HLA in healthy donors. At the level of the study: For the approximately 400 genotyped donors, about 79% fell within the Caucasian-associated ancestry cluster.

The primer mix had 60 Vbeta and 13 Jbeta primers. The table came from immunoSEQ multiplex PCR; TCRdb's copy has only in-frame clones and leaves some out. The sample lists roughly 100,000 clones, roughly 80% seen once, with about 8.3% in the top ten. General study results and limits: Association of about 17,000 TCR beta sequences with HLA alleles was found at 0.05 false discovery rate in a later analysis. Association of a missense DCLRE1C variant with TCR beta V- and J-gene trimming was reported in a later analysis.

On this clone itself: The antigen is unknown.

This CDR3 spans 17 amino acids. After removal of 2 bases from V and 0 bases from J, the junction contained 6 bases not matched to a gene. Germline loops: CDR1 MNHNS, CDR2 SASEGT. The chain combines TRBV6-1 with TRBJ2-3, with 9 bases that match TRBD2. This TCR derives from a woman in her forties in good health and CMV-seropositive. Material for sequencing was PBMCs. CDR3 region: CASSEWVSGGSTDTQYF. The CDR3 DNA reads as TGTGCCAGCAGTGAATGGGTTAGCGGGGGTAGCACAGATACGCAGTATTTT.